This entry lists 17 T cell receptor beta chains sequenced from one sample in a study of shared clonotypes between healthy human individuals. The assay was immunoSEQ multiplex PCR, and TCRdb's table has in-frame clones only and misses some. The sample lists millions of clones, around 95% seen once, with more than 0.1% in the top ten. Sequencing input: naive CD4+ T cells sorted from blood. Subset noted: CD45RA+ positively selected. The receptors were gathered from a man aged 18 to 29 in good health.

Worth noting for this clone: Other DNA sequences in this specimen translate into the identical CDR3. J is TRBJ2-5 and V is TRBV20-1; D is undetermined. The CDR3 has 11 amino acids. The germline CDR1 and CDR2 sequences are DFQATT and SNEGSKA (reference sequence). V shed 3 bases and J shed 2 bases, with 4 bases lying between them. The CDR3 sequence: CSASGQETQYF. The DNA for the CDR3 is TGCAGTGCTAGCGGACAAGAGACCCAGTACTTC.

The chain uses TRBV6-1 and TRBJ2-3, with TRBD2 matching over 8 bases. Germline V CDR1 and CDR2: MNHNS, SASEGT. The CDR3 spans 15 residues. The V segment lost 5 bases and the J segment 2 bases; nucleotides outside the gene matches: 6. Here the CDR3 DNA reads TGTGCCAGCAGTCCGGGAGGGGCGACCACAGATACGCAGTATTTT. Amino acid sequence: CASSPGGATTDTQYF.

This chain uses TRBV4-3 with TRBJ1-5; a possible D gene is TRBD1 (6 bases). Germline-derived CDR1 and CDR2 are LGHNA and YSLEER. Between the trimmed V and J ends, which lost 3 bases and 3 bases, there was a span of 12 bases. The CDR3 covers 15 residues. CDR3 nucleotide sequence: TGCGCCAGCAGCCAGTTCCCAGGGGTCAATCAGCCCCAGCATTTT. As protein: CASSQFPGVNQPQHF.

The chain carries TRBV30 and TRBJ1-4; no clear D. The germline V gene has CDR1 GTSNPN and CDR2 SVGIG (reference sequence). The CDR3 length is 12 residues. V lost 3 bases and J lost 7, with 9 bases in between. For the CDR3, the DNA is TGTGCCTGGAGCTCTGAGGGTGAAAAACTGTTTTTT. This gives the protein CAWSSEGEKLFF.

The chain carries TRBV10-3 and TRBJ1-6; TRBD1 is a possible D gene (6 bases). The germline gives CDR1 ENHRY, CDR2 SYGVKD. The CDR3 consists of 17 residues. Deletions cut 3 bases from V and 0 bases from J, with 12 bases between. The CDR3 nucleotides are TGTGCCATCAGTGACTCGGGGACAAGCTCCTATAATTCACCCCTCCACTTT. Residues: CAISDSGTSSYNSPLHF.

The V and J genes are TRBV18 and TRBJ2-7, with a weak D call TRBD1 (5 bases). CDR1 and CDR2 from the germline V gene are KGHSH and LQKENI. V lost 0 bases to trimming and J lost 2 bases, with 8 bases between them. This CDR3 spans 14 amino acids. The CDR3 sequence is CASSPPRVPYEQYF. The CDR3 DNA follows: TGTGCCAGCTCACCACCCAGGGTACCCTACGAGCAGTACTTC.

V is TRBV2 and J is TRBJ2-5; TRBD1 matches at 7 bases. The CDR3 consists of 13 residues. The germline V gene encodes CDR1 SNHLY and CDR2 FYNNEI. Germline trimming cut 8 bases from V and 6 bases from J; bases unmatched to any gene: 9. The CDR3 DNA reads TGTGCCAGCCTCAGGGGGTTCGGGCAGACCCAGTACTTC. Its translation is CASLRGFGQTQYF.

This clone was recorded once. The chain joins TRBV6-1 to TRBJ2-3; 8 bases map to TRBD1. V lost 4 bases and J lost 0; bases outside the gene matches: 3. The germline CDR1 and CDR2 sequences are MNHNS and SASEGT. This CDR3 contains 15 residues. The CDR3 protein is CASSGGQVSTDTQYF. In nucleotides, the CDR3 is TGTGCCAGCAGTGGGGGACAGGTTAGCACAGATACGCAGTATTTT.

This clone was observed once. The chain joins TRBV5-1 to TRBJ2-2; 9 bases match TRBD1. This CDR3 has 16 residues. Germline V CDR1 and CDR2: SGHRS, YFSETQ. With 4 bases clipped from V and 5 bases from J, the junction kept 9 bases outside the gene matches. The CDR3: CASSPGQGGRTGELFF. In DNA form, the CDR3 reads TGCGCCAGCAGCCCGGGACAGGGAGGAAGGACCGGGGAGCTGTTTTTT.

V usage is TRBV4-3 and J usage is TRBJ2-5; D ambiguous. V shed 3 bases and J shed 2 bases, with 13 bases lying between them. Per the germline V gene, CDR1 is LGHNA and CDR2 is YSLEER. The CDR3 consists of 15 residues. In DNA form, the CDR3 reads TGCGCCAGCAGCCACATCATGGCAAGGCAAGAGACCCAGTACTTC. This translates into CASSHIMARQETQYF.

The CDR3 is CASSLGGDFWFEQYF. The CDR3 DNA reads TGTGCCAGCAGCTTAGGGGGGGATTTTTGGTTCGAGCAGTACTTC. This chain links TRBV11-2 with TRBJ2-7; possible D gene TRBD2, 6 bases. Trimming left V 1 base short and J 6 bases short, with 16 bases between. The germline CDR1 and CDR2 sequences are SGHAT and FQNNGV. The length of the CDR3 is 15 residues.

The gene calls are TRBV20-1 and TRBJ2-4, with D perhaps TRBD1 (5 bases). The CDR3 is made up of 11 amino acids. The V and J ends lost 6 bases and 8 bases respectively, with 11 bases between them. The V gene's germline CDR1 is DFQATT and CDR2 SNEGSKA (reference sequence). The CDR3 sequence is CSASLGHIQYF. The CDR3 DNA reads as TGCAGTGCAAGCCTGGGGCACATTCAGTACTTC.

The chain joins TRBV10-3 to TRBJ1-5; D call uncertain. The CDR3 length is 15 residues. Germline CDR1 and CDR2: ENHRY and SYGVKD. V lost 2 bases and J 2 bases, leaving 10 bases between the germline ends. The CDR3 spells CAISEGSVGNQPQHF. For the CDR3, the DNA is TGTGCCATCAGTGAGGGCTCAGTGGGCAATCAGCCCCAGCATTTT.

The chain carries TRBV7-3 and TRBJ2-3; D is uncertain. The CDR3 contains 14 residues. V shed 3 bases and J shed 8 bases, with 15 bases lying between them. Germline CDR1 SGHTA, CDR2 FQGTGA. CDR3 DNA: TGTGCCAGCAGCTTCAACAGTTTGACTGGTACGCAGTATTTT. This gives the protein CASSFNSLTGTQYF.

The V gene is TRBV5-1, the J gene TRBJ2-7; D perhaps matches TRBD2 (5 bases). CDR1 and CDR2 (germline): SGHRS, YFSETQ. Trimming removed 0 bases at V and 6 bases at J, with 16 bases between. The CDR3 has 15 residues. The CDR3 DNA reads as TGCGCCAGCAGCTTGGATACGGGGAGAGGTCTCGAGCAGTACTTC. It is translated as CASSLDTGRGLEQYF.

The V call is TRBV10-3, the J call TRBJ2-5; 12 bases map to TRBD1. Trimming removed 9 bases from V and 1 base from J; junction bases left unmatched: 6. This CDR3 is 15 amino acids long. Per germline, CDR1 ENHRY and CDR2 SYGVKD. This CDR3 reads CAISRDRGPQETQYF. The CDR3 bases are TGTGCCATTTCACGGGACAGGGGGCCCCAAGAGACCCAGTACTTC.

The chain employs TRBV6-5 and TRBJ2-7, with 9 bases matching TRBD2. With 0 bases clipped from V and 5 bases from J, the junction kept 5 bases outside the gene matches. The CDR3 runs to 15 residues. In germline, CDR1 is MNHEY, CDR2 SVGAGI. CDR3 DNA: TGTGCCAGCAGTTACTCTTCTAGCGGGACCAACGAGCAGTACTTC. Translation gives CASSYSSSGTNEQYF.